The clone carrying this T cell receptor beta chain was seen only a few times. The CDR3 is 15 amino acids. The V gene lost 0 bases and the J gene lost 2 bases, with 9 bases spanning the gap. From germline, CDR1 is SGHNT and CDR2 YYREEE (reference sequence). Sequenced by immunoSEQ multiplex PCR; TCRdb stores in-frame clones only, minus some. The table has 150,000 or so clones, around 95% seen once. The record originates from a study of control samples from healthy donors and cancer patients. The chain joins TRBV5-4 to TRBJ1-3, with a tentative D call TRBD1 (5 bases). The sequencing sample was made of blood. The sequence derives from an older woman in good health. CDR3: CASSLGGGAGNTIYF. The CDR3, as DNA: TGTGCCAGCAGCTTGGGTGGAGGGGCTGGAAACACCATATATTTT.